These 2 T cell receptor beta chains share one sample of origin, sequenced in a study of graft-versus-host responses after intestinal transplantation. TCRdb's copy holds only in-frame clones and misses some; the assay was immunoSEQ multiplex PCR. The profile shows some 40,000 clones, approximately 95% of them singletons. The specimen was PBMCs, collected almost 750 days after intestinal transplantation. Source of these receptors: a human patient who received an intestinal transplant, so some T cells may come from the graft donor.

The J gene is TRBJ2-2, the V gene TRBV11-2, with D perhaps TRBD2 (6 bases). Trimming shortened V by 0 bases and J by 7 bases, and 12 bases separated the two germline ends. Germline V gene sequence: CDR1 SGHAT, CDR2 FQNNGV. The CDR3 runs to 15 residues. The CDR3 protein is CASSLEVGGVGELFF. The DNA for the CDR3 is TGTGCCAGCAGCTTAGAGGTCGGAGGGGTCGGGGAGCTGTTTTTT.

This clone was picked up one time. The chain links TRBV10-3 to TRBJ2-3; 9 bases are shared with TRBD2. Germline loops: CDR1 ENHRY, CDR2 SYGVKD. The V and J ends lost 10 bases and 6 bases, in that order; junction bases with no gene match: 2. The CDR3 covers 11 residues. CDR3 sequence reads: CATAGGDTQYF. In DNA, the CDR3 is TGTGCCACGGCGGGGGGGGATACGCAGTATTTT.